The 20 T cell receptor beta chains below were found in one sample sequenced in a study of T cells after somatic rescue of genetic block (dated by TCRdb to 2018 to 2020). Libraries were constructed by the immunoSEQ multiplex PCR assay. The table was pulled from immuneACCESS by TCRdb, which kept in-frame rearrangements only. Such tables lose some clones; where checked, under half of the loss comes from unresolved V genes, and the rest has no known cause. For this sample the table gives approximately 14,000 clones, of which roughly 70% were detected only once. The ten largest clonotypes hold roughly 30% of the sample. The sample was peripheral blood mononuclear cells (PBMCs). The origin of the receptors is a man between 18 and 35 years old.

The count of this clone is one. This chain connects TRBV2 to TRBJ2-5; TRBD2 might be the D (5 bases). The tail of the sequence fits TRBJ2-7 better, so the J call may be wrong. The CDR3 runs 15 residues. Looked up from germline, CDR1 is SNHLY and CDR2 is FYNNEI. The CDR3 protein is CASSEGELYSYEQYF. CDR3 bases: TGTGCCAGCAGTGAGGGAGAACTTTACTCCTACGAGCAGTACTTC.

The chain combines TRBV11-3 with TRBJ2-5, with unresolved D. The ends were cut back, 7 bases at V and 2 bases at J, with 8 bases in the middle. The CDR3 loop spans 12 amino acids. Germline CDR1 is SGHNT and CDR2 is YENEEA. Written as DNA, the CDR3 is TGTGCCAGCATGGCCCCTCAAGAGACCCAGTACTTC. Protein product: CASMAPQETQYF.

The gene calls are TRBV27 and TRBJ2-3, with D uncertain. Germline V gives CDR1 MNHEY, CDR2 SMNVEV (reference sequence). V was cut by 2 bases and J by 3 bases, with 9 bases left in between. This CDR3 contains 14 residues. CDR3 region: CASSLNSGTDTQYF. CDR3 coding DNA: TGTGCCAGCAGTTTAAACTCCGGGACAGATACGCAGTATTTT.

This clone was observed a handful of times. This chain links TRBV19 with TRBJ2-3; TRBD1 agrees at 9 bases. Germline assignment: CDR1 LNHDA and CDR2 SQIVND (reference sequence). After removal of 8 bases from V and 6 bases from J, the junction contained 6 bases not matched to a gene. CDR3 length: 13 amino acids. The CDR3 DNA is TGTGCCAGTCTGGGGACAGGGACCGATACGCAGTATTTT. Its protein is CASLGTGTDTQYF.

J is TRBJ1-5 and V is TRBV20-1; D gene unclear. The germline V gene has CDR1 DFQATT and CDR2 SNEGSKA (reference sequence). CDR3 size: 11 residues. Trimming removed 1 base from V and 5 bases from J, with 3 bases in between. The chain's CDR3 is CSARADQPQHF. The CDR3 DNA sequence: TGCAGTGCTAGAGCGGATCAGCCCCAGCATTTT.

The chain couples TRBV18 to TRBJ2-2, with D tentatively TRBD1 or TRBD2 (6 bases each). The germline CDR1 and CDR2 sequences are KGHSH and LQKENI. The CDR3 loop spans 17 amino acids. The V end was cut by 2 bases, the J end by 2 bases, with 15 bases between. CDR3 nucleotide sequence: TGTGCCAGCTCACCAAGAGGTGGAGGGGGTAACACCGGGGAGCTGTTTTTT. Its translation is CASSPRGGGGNTGELFF.

V gene TRBV6-4 combines with J gene TRBJ2-3; no clear D gene. The ends were cut back, 6 bases at V and 0 bases at J, with 10 bases in the middle. The CDR3 is made up of 14 amino acids. CDR1 is MRHNA, CDR2 SNTAGT, per germline. The DNA of the CDR3 is TGTGCCAGCAGCCTAGAGTCCAGCACAGATACGCAGTATTTT. This sequence encodes CASSLESSTDTQYF.

J is TRBJ1-5 and V is TRBV18, with D perhaps matching TRBD1 (6 bases). The CDR3 is 14 amino acids. V lost 3 bases and J lost 7, with 13 bases in between. Per the germline V gene, CDR1 is KGHSH and CDR2 is LQKENI. CDR3 in DNA: TGTGCCAGCTCACCCCAGGGGCAAGGGCAGCCCCAGCATTTT. Its translation is CASSPQGQGQPQHF.

J is TRBJ1-1 and V is TRBV11-2; possibly TRBD1 for D (6 bases). Germline lookup yields CDR1 SGHAT and CDR2 FQNNGV. V dropped 1 base and J dropped 7 bases, with 19 bases sitting between them. The CDR3 is made up of 16 amino acids. The chain's CDR3 is CASSLGLIRGKGEAFF. The CDR3 region has the DNA TGTGCCAGCAGCTTAGGTCTAATCAGGGGAAAGGGTGAAGCTTTCTTT. Filled out from reference TRBV11-2 and TRBJ1-1, the complete variable domain reads EAGVAQSPRYKIIEKRQSVAFWCNPISGHATLYWYQQILGQGPKLLIQFQNNGVVDDSQLPKDRFSAERLKGVDSTLKIQPAKLEDSAVYLCASSLGLIRGKGEAFFGQGTRLTVV.

In DNA form, the CDR3 reads TGCGCCAGCAGCTTGGTAGGCTACGAGCAGTACTTC. It encodes CASSLVGYEQYF. This chain uses TRBV5-1 with TRBJ2-7; D not resolved. There are 12 residues in the CDR3. The germline V and J ends were trimmed by 0 bases and 3 bases, with 4 bases remaining between them. Germline CDR1 reads SGHRS; CDR2 reads YFSETQ.

The chain links TRBV7-3 to TRBJ2-2, with D perhaps matching TRBD1 (6 bases). Looked up from germline, CDR1 is SGHTA and CDR2 is FQGTGA. V gave up 3 bases and J gave up 8 bases, with 10 bases separating them. The CDR3 is 13 amino acids. The chain's CDR3 is CASSFGGSGELFF. The DNA for the CDR3 is TGTGCCAGCAGCTTTGGGGGCTCGGGGGAGCTGTTTTTT.

This clone was counted between two and nine times. This chain joins TRBV7-9 and TRBJ2-5, with 9 bases aligning to TRBD1. The CDR3 contains 16 residues. CDR1 is SEHNR and CDR2 is FQNEAQ in the germline V gene (reference sequence). With V trimmed by 5 bases and J by 2 bases, 9 bases remained unmatched. CDR3 sequence reads: CASSPRQGDPQETQYF. As DNA, the CDR3 is TGTGCCAGCAGCCCCCGACAGGGGGATCCTCAAGAGACCCAGTACTTC.

The V and J genes are TRBV5-1 and TRBJ2-7; TRBD2 aligns across 11 bases. Germline CDR1 is SGHRS and CDR2 is YFSETQ. This CDR3 comprises 19 residues. J lost 5 bases, V lost 0 bases, and 16 bases had no gene match. The CDR3 region is CASSLAPGLAVRAADEQYF. CDR3 sequence (DNA): TGCGCCAGCAGCTTGGCACCGGGACTAGCGGTTCGAGCCGCGGACGAGCAGTACTTC.

J is TRBJ2-3 and V is TRBV7-2, with 9 positions matching TRBD2. V dropped 3 bases and J dropped 1; count of bases not matched to a gene: 5. The CDR3 has 16 amino acids. Per germline, CDR1 SGHTA and CDR2 FQGNSA. CDR3 sequence (DNA): TGTGCCAGCAGCTTGTTTAGGACTAGCGGCACAGATACGCAGTATTTT. Protein: CASSLFRTSGTDTQYF.

V is TRBV4-1 and J is TRBJ1-2, with 11 bases matching TRBD1. The CDR3 sequence is 15 residues long. Per germline, CDR1 MGHRA and CDR2 YSYEKL. Trimming removed 4 bases from V and 8 bases from J; junction bases left unmatched: 9. In DNA, the CDR3 is TGCGCCAGCAGCCCACTCGGACAGGGGGCGGTAGGCTACACCTTC. It is translated as CASSPLGQGAVGYTF.

This clone was observed once. This chain connects TRBV30 to TRBJ2-2; D is perhaps TRBD2 (5 bases). The CDR3 is made up of 13 amino acids. The germline V gene has CDR1 GTSNPN and CDR2 SVGIG (reference sequence). The V end was cut by 0 bases, the J end by 7 bases, with 9 bases between. CDR3 bases: TGTGCCTGGAGTGTATGGGAGCGCGGGGAGCTGTTTTTT. Its protein product is CAWSVWERGELFF.

The V and J genes are TRBV21-1 and TRBJ2-1; the table names TRBD2, a call not compared with the DNA. TRBV21-1 counts as a pseudogene. CDR3 length equals 18 residues. The CDR3 DNA reads as TGTGCCAGCAGCCAAGTTTGGGGAGGACTCCACTCCTACAATGAGCAGTTCTTC. It yields the protein CASSQVWGGLHSYNEQFF.

V is TRBV27 and J is TRBJ1-2; D perhaps matches TRBD1 (6 bases). V was shortened by 6 bases and J by 2 bases, with 10 bases between the two germline ends. The length of the CDR3 is 13 residues. In germline, CDR1 is MNHEY, CDR2 SMNVEV (reference sequence). The CDR3 reads CASRPGQNYGYTF. The CDR3, as DNA: TGTGCCAGCAGACCCGGACAGAACTATGGCTACACCTTC.

V usage is TRBV18 and J usage is TRBJ2-7; 7 bases align to TRBD1. The J segment lost 4 bases and the V segment lost 6 bases, leaving 12 bases of the junction unmatched. This CDR3 region has 15 residues. Looked up from germline, CDR1 is KGHSH and CDR2 is LQKENI. CDR3 bases: TGTGCCAGCTCCCGGGTAACAGGGGATTGGTACGAGCAGTACTTC. It encodes CASSRVTGDWYEQYF.

The rearrangement uses TRBV19 and TRBJ2-2; 15 bases are a match to TRBD2. The CDR3 is 14 residues long. V lost 11 bases, J lost 6 bases, and 4 bases stayed unmatched. Per the germline V gene, CDR1 is LNHDA and CDR2 is SQIVND (reference sequence). The CDR3 region has the DNA TGTGCCGCCGGACTAGCGGGAGGGTCCGGGGAGCTGTTTTTT. Residues: CAAGLAGGSGELFF.